This T cell receptor beta chain emerged from a study of blood T cell repertoires in COVID-19. V was pared by 7 bases and J by 8 bases, with 26 bases between. The CDR3 consists of 17 residues. The germline CDR1 and CDR2 sequences are SNHLY and FYNNEI. The assay was immunoSEQ multiplex PCR, and TCRdb's table has in-frame clones only and misses some. The sample consists of 320,000 or so clones, around 84% of them appearing once. This TCR was recovered from a woman aged 25 to 39 who had been exposed to COVID-19. Input material: PBMCs or T cells enriched from blood (not recorded which). The rearrangement uses TRBV2 and TRBJ1-4; TRBD1 is a possible D gene (5 bases). The CDR3 DNA sequence: TGTGCCAGCACTATAAAACCCTTAGGGGCTTTAAGGGAAAAACTGTTTTTT. Encoded protein: CASTIKPLGALREKLFF.